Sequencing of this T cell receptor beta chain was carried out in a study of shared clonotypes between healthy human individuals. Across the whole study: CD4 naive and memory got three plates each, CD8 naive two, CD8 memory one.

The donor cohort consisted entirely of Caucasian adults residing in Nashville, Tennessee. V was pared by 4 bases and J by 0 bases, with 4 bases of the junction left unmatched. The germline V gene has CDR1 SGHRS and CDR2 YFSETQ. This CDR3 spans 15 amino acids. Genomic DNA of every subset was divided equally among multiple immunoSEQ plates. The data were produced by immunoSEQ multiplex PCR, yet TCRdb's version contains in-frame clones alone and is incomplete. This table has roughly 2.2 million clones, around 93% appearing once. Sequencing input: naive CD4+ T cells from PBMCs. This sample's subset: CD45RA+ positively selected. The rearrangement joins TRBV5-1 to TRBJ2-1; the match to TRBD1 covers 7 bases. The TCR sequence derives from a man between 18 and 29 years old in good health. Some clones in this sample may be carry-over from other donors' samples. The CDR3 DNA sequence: TGCGCCAGCAGCCGAGACAGGGTCTCCTACAATGAGCAGTTCTTC. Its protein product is CASSRDRVSYNEQFF.